This T cell receptor beta chain is from a study of blood T cell repertoires in COVID-19. As for the study in general: Whether acute or convalescent, the COVID-19 samples came from the United States, Italy and Spain. The analysed material was cDNA or gDNA that came from T cells, B-cell-depleted T cells, or PBMCs.

The germline V gene has CDR1 DFQATT and CDR2 SNEGSKA (reference sequence). The CDR3 is 16 residues long. V shed 3 bases, J shed 5 bases, and the junction held 15 bases outside the gene matches. Measured with immunoSEQ multiplex PCR; TCRdb has only the in-frame clones, and not every one. Here the sample spans 450,000 or so clones, about 90% being singletons. The origin of this receptor is a man aged 18 to 29 with COVID-19, enrolled during active disease. Sequencing was carried out using peripheral blood. The chain recombines TRBV20-1 with TRBJ2-5, with 7 bases matching TRBD2. The CDR3: CSASLAGVVFRETQYF. CDR3 sequence (DNA): TGCAGTGCTAGTTTGGCGGGGGTTGTTTTTCGGGAGACCCAGTACTTC.